This T cell receptor beta chain originates from a study of cytomegalovirus exposure and HLA in healthy donors. The wider study: One earlier analysis, a look at around 180 million T cells, found fewer than 140 million unique TCR beta sequences. A preliminary data release comprised 91 million or so unique TCRs obtained from HLA-typed donors. Overall study findings and caveats: The study assumed roughly uniform donor sequencing depth for presence/absence analyses.

This PCR relied on a set of 60 Vbeta primers and 13 Jbeta primers. The method was immunoSEQ multiplex PCR; TCRdb's version includes in-frame clones alone and lacks a portion of them. This sample has about 130,000 clones, with roughly three quarters found just once. A remark on this clone: Antigen: not known.

Sample: PBMCs. The source of this sequence is a woman aged 60-70 years in good health and CMV-seronegative.

In DNA, the CDR3 is TGTGCCAGCAGCTTGCGCGGGAGGGCCCCTGAGCAGTTCTTC. This encodes CASSLRGRAPEQFF. This chain links TRBV7-6 with TRBJ2-1; TRBD2 agrees at 9 bases. With 3 bases clipped from V and 9 bases from J, the junction kept 6 bases outside the gene matches. Germline V gene sequence: CDR1 SGHVS, CDR2 FNYEAQ. The CDR3 runs 14 residues.